The 7 T cell receptor beta chains below come from one sample, sequenced in a study of T cells in Graves' hyperthyroidism and ophthalmopathy. There were TCR beta CDR3 regions amplified from RNA transcripts. The study used the HTBI primer set for a first-round RT-PCR of the TCR CDR3. TCRdb itself ran the multiplex PCR reads through MiXCR, one entry per CDR3 protein. Of approximately 380,000 distinct CDR3 sequences listed, 18% are singletons. What was sequenced was blood. These receptors all come from a man aged 18 to 30 with Graves' ophthalmopathy.

This clonotype was counted many times. This sequence joins TRBV20-1 and TRBJ2-7; 7 nucleotides align to TRBD1. Germline-derived CDR1 and CDR2 are DFQATT and SNEGSKA (reference sequence). The trim removed 6 bases at V and 0 bases at J, leaving 8 bases unmatched. CDR3 length equals 14 residues. CDR3 region: CSATTGYSSYEQYF. CDR3 nucleotides: TGCAGTGCGACGACAGGGTATAGCTCCTACGAGCAGTACTTC.

Regarding this clonotype: The germline gene is not matched at one end of the junction; a read error may be the cause. The chain carries TRBV10-3 and TRBJ2-6, with a tentative D call TRBD1 (6 bases). CDR1 and CDR2 (germline): ENHRY, SYGVKD. This CDR3 comprises 14 residues. CDR3 DNA sequence: TGTGCCAGCAGTCGACAGGTTGGGGCCAACGTCCTGACTTTC. This codes for CASSRQVGANVLTF.

This clonotype was counted a few times. The genes are TRBV5-1 and TRBJ2-3; 14 nucleotides agree with TRBD2. Trimming took 0 bases from V and 6 from J; bases not matched to a gene: 9. Germline V lookup: CDR1 SGHRS, CDR2 YFSETQ. CDR3 length: 18 amino acids. CDR3 loop: CASSLETSGGASVDTQYF. CDR3 nucleotides: TGCGCCAGCAGCTTGGAGACTAGCGGGGGGGCCTCGGTGGATACGCAGTATTTT.

This clonotype was observed many times. At one end the junction does not follow the germline gene, possibly because of a read error. The chain recombines TRBV5-1 with TRBJ1-1, with D unclear. In germline, CDR1 is SGHRS, CDR2 YFSETQ. The CDR3 runs 11 residues. The CDR3 DNA reads TGTGCCAGCAGTGAAGGGACTGAAGCTTTCTTT. This translates into CASSEGTEAFF.

The table lists this clonotype with many counts. V and J are TRBV2 and TRBJ1-2; D is perhaps TRBD1 (5 bases). Germline V lookup: CDR1 SNHLY, CDR2 FYNNEI. V lost 5 bases and J lost 8, with 18 bases in between. The CDR3 has 14 amino acids. CDR3 DNA sequence: TGTGCCAGCAGTTTTATTGGGGCCGATGGGGGCTACACCTTC. Amino acid sequence: CASSFIGADGGYTF.

The chain recombines TRBV28 with TRBJ2-7, with 8 bases lining up with TRBD2. The CDR3 sequence is 14 residues long. Germline-derived CDR1 and CDR2 are MDHEN and SYDVKM. V trimming: 8 bases; J trimming: 0 bases; junction bases outside the gene matches: 6. The CDR3 spells CASAGGGSSYEQYF. In DNA, the CDR3 is TGTGCCAGCGCTGGCGGGGGGAGCTCCTACGAGCAGTACTTC.

The CDR3 region is CASSLLALRGSEAFF. CDR3 in DNA: TGTGCCAGCAGTTTATTGGCACTCAGGGGCTCTGAAGCTTTCTTT. The rearrangement joins TRBV27 to TRBJ1-1; perhaps TRBD1 as D (6 bases). The ends were cut back, 1 base at V and 6 bases at J, with 15 bases in the middle. The germline V gene has CDR1 MNHEY and CDR2 SMNVEV (reference sequence). This CDR3 spans 15 amino acids.